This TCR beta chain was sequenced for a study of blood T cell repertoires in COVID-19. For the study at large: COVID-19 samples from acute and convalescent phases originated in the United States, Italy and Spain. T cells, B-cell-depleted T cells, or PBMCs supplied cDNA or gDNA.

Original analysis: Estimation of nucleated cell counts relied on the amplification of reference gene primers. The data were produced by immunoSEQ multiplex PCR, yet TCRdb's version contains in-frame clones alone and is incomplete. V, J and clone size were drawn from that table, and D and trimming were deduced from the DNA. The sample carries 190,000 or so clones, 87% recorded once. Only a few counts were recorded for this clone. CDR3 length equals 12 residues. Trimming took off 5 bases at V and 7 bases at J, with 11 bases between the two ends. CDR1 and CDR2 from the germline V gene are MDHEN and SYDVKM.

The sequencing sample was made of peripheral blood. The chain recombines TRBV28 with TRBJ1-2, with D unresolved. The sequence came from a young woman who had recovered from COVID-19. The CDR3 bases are TGTGCCAGCAGTCTCCCCCCCGGTGGCTACACCTTC. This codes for CASSLPPGGYTF.